The rows below give T cell receptor beta chains drawn from one sample of a study of blood T cell repertoires in COVID-19. Clones were sequenced by immunoSEQ multiplex PCR, and TCRdb holds only the in-frame ones, with some missing. The profile shows some 150,000 clones, approximately 84% of them singletons. The specimen was peripheral blood. These receptors were taken from a man aged 40-50 years with acute or convalescent COVID-19. CDR3s leave out the opening cysteine and the closing phenylalanine or tryptophan. Fields, in order: J gene, V gene, CDR3 protein.

J gene: TRBJ1-1
V gene: TRBV19
CDR3 protein: ASSLGQAEAF

J gene: TRBJ2-7
V gene: TRBV5-1
CDR3 protein: ASSPVAGMSEQY

J gene: TRBJ1-6
V gene: TRBV3-1/TRBV3-2
CDR3 protein: ASSRTADNSPLH

J gene: TRBJ2-7
V gene: TRBV2
CDR3 protein: ASSSPQGVSYEQY

J gene: TRBJ2-5
V gene: TRBV5-4
CDR3 protein: ASSSGTAQETQY

J gene: TRBJ1-3
V gene: TRBV30
CDR3 protein: AWTRAGNTIY

J gene: TRBJ2-7
V gene: TRBV5-6
CDR3 protein: ASSLARTPYEQY

J gene: TRBJ2-1
V gene: TRBV28
CDR3 protein: ASGEQGSYNEQF

J gene: TRBJ1-3
V gene: TRBV5-1
CDR3 protein: ASSLDVPGSSGNTIY

J gene: TRBJ2-3
V gene: TRBV5-6
CDR3 protein: ASSPWGGHALTDTQY

J gene: TRBJ2-7
V gene: TRBV7-3
CDR3 protein: ASSPGGTGTYEQY

J gene: TRBJ1-2
V gene: TRBV19
CDR3 protein: ASSIPRDRGGYT

J gene: TRBJ1-6
V gene: TRBV3-1/TRBV3-2
CDR3 protein: ASSQDKGFSPLH

J gene: TRBJ1-2
V gene: TRBV10-3
CDR3 protein: AISGDRGEYGYT

J gene: TRBJ2-2
V gene: TRBV30
CDR3 protein: AWSGPGGPTGELF

J gene: TRBJ2-2
V gene: TRBV19
CDR3 protein: ASSIPAQGAGTGELF

J gene: TRBJ1-1
V gene: TRBV29-1
CDR3 protein: SVEQQGAYTEAF

J gene: TRBJ2-6
V gene: TRBV5-1
CDR3 protein: ASSLQGSGANVLT

J gene: TRBJ2-1
V gene: TRBV10-2
CDR3 protein: ASSLTSGEYNEQF

J gene: TRBJ1-1
V gene: TRBV10-1
CDR3 protein: ASSPRGGNTEAF

J gene: TRBJ2-1
V gene: TRBV15
CDR3 protein: ATSKRTSGGTYNEQF

J gene: TRBJ1-2
V gene: TRBV29-1
CDR3 protein: SAGQVTYGYT

J gene: TRBJ2-2
V gene: TRBV28
CDR3 protein: ASSARTARGTAGELF

J gene: TRBJ2-3
V gene: TRBV7-3
CDR3 protein: ASSPTGGGAHTQY

J gene: TRBJ1-2
V gene: TRBV29-1
CDR3 protein: SVAGGGANYGYT

J gene: TRBJ2-1
V gene: TRBV14
CDR3 protein: ASRATVWGQGAHNEQF

J gene: TRBJ1-2
V gene: TRBV7-2
CDR3 protein: ASSYALESILTPNGYT

J gene: TRBJ1-1
V gene: TRBV2
CDR3 protein: ASGAGGSIPPEAF